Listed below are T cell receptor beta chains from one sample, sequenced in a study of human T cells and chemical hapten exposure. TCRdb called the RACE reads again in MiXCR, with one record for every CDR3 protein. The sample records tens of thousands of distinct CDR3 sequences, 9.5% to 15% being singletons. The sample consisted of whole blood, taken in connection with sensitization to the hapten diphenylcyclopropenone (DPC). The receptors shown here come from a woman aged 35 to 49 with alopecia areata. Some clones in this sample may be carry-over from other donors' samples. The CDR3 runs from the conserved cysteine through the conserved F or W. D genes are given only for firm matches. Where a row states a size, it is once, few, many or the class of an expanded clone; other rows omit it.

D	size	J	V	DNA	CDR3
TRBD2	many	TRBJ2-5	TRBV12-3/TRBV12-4	TGTGCCAGCAGTCCGCAACTAGCGGGGGAACGAGAGACCCAGTACTTC	CASSPQLAGERETQYF
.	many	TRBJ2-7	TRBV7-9	TGTGCCAGCAACCAAGGCGGGGCAGGGGGTTTCTACGAGCAGTACTTC	CASNQGGAGGFYEQYF
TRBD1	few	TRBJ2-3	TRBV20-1	TGCAGTGCCCCGACAGGGGGCAGAATGGGGACAGATACGCAGTATTTT	CSAPTGGRMGTDTQYF
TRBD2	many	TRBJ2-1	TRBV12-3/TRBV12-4	TGTGCCAGCAGTTTACACTGGTCGGGGGGATCCTACAATGAGCAGTTCTTC	CASSLHWSGGSYNEQFF
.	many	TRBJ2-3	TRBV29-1	TGCAGCGTTAGGAGGGAGCTGAAAGATACGCAGTATTTT	CSVRRELKDTQYF
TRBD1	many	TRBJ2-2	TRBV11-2	TGTGCCAGCAGACTAGGACAGGCCGCGAACACCGGGGAGCTGTTTTTT	CASRLGQAANTGELFF
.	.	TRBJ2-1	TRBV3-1	TGTGCCAGCAGCCAATCCGCGGACAATGAGCATTTCTTC	CASSQSADNEHFF
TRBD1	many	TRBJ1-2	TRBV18	TGTGCCAGCTCACCGGACAGGGGGAACTATGGCTACACCTTC	CASSPDRGNYGYTF
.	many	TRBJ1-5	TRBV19	TGTGCCAGTAGCCTGGAGCCTAGCAATCAGCCCCAGCATTTT	CASSLEPSNQPQHF
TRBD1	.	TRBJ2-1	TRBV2	TGTGCCAGCAGTGAGGACAGGAATGAGCAGTTCTTC	CASSEDRNEQFF
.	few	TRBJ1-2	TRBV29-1	TGCAGCGCCCCAACCGGGACCGATTATGGCTACACCTTC	CSAPTGTDYGYTF
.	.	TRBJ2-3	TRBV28	TGTGCCAGCAGTTCCCCCACAGATACGCAGTATTTT	CASSSPTDTQYF
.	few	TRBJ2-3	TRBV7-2	TGTGCCAGCAGCTCTCCCGCCGGTCTAGCGACGTTATCAGATACGCAGTATTTT	CASSSPAGLATLSDTQYF
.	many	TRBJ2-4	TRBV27	TGTGCCAGCAGTCCACAGGGACGGAGAGCCAAAAACATTCAGTACTTC	CASSPQGRRAKNIQYF
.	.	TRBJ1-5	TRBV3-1	TGTGCCAGCAGCCAAGATAGAGGAGGGACTGGACCCCAGCATTTT	CASSQDRGGTGPQHF
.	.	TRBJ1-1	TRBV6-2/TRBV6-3	TGTGCCAGCAGTTACGAATCGGGAGGGGTAGGGACTGAAGCTTTCTTT	CASSYESGGVGTEAFF
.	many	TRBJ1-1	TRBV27	TGTGCCAGCAGTAACGGACACCTGAACACTGAAGCTTTCTTT	CASSNGHLNTEAFF
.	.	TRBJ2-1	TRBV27	TGTGCCAGCAGTTTAGGTACAGTTGTCACCAATGAGCAGTTCTTC	CASSLGTVVTNEQFF
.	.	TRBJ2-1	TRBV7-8	TGTGCCAGCAGCTTAGGGCCGAGGGATGAGCAGTTCTTC	CASSLGPRDEQFF
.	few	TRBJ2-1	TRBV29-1	TGCAGCGTTGAAGATAGGAAGGGCTACAATGAGCAGTTCTTC	CSVEDRKGYNEQFF
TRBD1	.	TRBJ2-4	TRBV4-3	TGCGCCAGCAGCCAAGAGGGACAGGGAAGGAACATTCAGTACTTC	CASSQEGQGRNIQYF
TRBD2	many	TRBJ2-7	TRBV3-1	TGTGCCAGCAGCCAAGTTCAACCCGGGACTAGGAGTCGAATGTGGCAGTACTTC	CASSQVQPGTRSRMWQYF
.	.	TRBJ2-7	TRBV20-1	TGCAGTGCTAGAGATACCTACAGTAGCTCCTACGAGCAGTACTTC	CSARDTYSSSYEQYF
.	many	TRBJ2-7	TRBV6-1	TGTGCCAGCATGCTTAAGACCGGGCCGCGGGTCTCCGAGCAGTACTTC	CASMLKTGPRVSEQYF
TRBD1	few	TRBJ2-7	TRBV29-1	TGCAGCGTTTGGGACAGGGAGTACGAGCAGTACTTC	CSVWDREYEQYF
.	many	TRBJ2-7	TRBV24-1	TGTGCCACCAGTGGCCAAACAGCTACCTCCTACGAGCAGTACTTC	CATSGQTATSYEQYF
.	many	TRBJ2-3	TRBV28	TGTGCCAGCAGAGCCGGGCCCAGGGAGGCTGATACGCAGTATTTT	CASRAGPREADTQYF
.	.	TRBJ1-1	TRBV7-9	TGTGCCAGCAGCTTTATGAACACTGAAGCTTTCTTT	CASSFMNTEAFF
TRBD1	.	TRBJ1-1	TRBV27	TGTGCCAGCAGCCTTACGACAGGGACTGAAGCTTTCTTT	CASSLTTGTEAFF
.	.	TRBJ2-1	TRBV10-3	TGTGCCATCAGTCGGGGACTTCCTTACAATGAGCAGTTCTTC	CAISRGLPYNEQFF
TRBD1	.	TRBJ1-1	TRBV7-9	TGTGCCAGCAGCTTAGGGGAGATTTCGGGACAGAAGAACACTGAAGCTTTCTTT	CASSLGEISGQKNTEAFF
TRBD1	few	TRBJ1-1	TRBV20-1	TGCAGTGCTACCCCGGGACAGGGACGCTACGGTGAAGCTTTCTTT	CSATPGQGRYGEAFF
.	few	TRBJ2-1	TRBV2	TGTGCCAGCAGTGAAATGGGGGTTTTGGTTGATGAGCAGTTCTTC	CASSEMGVLVDEQFF
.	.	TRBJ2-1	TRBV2	TGTGCCAGCAGTGAACCCCTGAATGAGCAGTTCTTC	CASSEPLNEQFF
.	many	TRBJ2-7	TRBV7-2	TGTGCCAGCAGCTTAGAGGCGGCAAGCTCCTACGAGCAGTACTTC	CASSLEAASSYEQYF
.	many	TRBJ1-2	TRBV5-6	TGTGCCAGCAGCTTGGGCGAACCAAACTATGGCTACACCTTC	CASSLGEPNYGYTF
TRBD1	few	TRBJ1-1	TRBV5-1	TGCGCCAGCAGCTTCCGGGACAGCTCTAGGAACACTGAAGCTTTCTTT	CASSFRDSSRNTEAFF
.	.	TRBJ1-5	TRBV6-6	TGTGCCAGCAGTTCCCCTGGAGGCACCGCGATAAATCAGCCCCAGCATTTT	CASSSPGGTAINQPQHF
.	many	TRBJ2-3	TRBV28	TGTGCCAGCAGTTCAACCAACTCAGATACGCAGTATTTT	CASSSTNSDTQYF
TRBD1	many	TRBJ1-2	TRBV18	TGTGCCAGCTCACTTGGAGGGGGCGAGGTCAACTATGGCTACACCTTC	CASSLGGGEVNYGYTF
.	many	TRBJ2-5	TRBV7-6	TGTGCCAGCAGCTTAAAGGAGGGGGGGACCCAGTACTTC	CASSLKEGGTQYF
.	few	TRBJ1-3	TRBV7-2	TGTGCCAGCAGCTCCCTCCAGGGGTTTGGAAACACCATATATTTT	CASSSLQGFGNTIYF
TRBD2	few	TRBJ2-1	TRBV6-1	TGTGCCAGCAGTGCGCGCGGGGGGGACTACAATGAGCAGTTCTTC	CASSARGGDYNEQFF
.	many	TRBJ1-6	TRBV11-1	TGTGCCAGCACACCTTCACCCCTCCACTTT	CASTPSPLHF